This TCR beta chain was identified in a study of blood T cells in healthy people across ages. General study findings and limits: CMV infection status of these donors was not known.

CDR3 size: 18 residues. Germline lookup yields CDR1 LNHNV and CDR2 YYDKDF (reference sequence). Losses at the gene ends were 0 bases for V and 5 bases for J; bases not matched to a gene: 9. A note on this clonotype: Its antigen remains unknown.

Primers used in a second PCR of about 6 to 11 cycles were a sample-barcoded 5' primer and a J-beta primer mix. A tag from a template-switch adaptor with 12 random nucleotides marked each cDNA molecule. TCRdb re-derived calls from the 5' RACE reads in MiXCR, one entry per CDR3 protein. Found here are hundreds of thousands of distinct CDR3 sequences, roughly 48% of them singletons; the top ten hold roughly 24%. The specimen was blood. The chain is built from TRBV15 and TRBJ2-1; 11 bases line up with TRBD2. The receptor was isolated from an older man in good health. The CDR3 is CATSRDLPGLAANNEQFF. CDR3 coding DNA: TGTGCCACCAGCAGAGACTTACCGGGACTAGCGGCTAACAATGAGCAGTTCTTC.